Listed below are T cell receptor beta chains from one sample, sequenced in a study of cytomegalovirus exposure and HLA in healthy donors. Using immunoSEQ multiplex PCR, the repertoire was profiled, and TCRdb retains in-frame clones only, with some absent. The table includes around 110,000 clones, around 75% detected once. Sequencing was performed on PBMCs. Receptors originate from a male donor in good health and CMV-seropositive. CDR3s include the opening cysteine and the closing phenylalanine or tryptophan. D genes are given only for firm matches. The size entry is marked missing in some rows and otherwise reads once, few, many or a size class.

d_call,j_call,v_call,clone_size,cdr3_aa,cdr3_nt
TRBD1,TRBJ2-2,TRBV29-1,.,CSVGQGDTGELFF,TGCAGCGTGGGACAGGGGGACACCGGGGAGCTGTTTTTT
TRBD1,TRBJ2-7,TRBV27,.,CASSFLDRSSYEQYF,TGTGCCAGCAGTTTCCTGGACAGGTCCTCCTACGAGCAGTACTTC
TRBD1,TRBJ1-4,TRBV18,.,CASSTTTGYRTNEKLFF,TGTGCCAGCTCAACTACGACAGGGTATCGCACTAATGAAAAACTGTTTTTT
TRBD1,TRBJ1-5,TRBV28,once,CASSGGTGGNQPQHF,TGTGCCAGCAGCGGCGGGACAGGTGGAAATCAGCCCCAGCATTTT
TRBD1,TRBJ2-7,TRBV6-5,few,CASSYEGTGWAYEQYF,TGTGCCAGCAGTTATGAAGGGACAGGGTGGGCCTACGAGCAGTACTTC
TRBD1,TRBJ1-3,TRBV6-5,.,CASSGGQIGNTIYF,TGTGCCAGCAGCGGGGGACAGATTGGAAACACCATATATTTT
.,TRBJ1-1,TRBV6-6,.,CASSYSGRRAFF,TGTGCCAGCAGTTACTCTGGGCGTCGGGCTTTCTTT
TRBD1,TRBJ1-1,TRBV7-9,.,CASSPGQGWTEAFF,TGTGCCAGCAGCCCGGGACAGGGTTGGACTGAAGCTTTCTTT
.,TRBJ2-7,TRBV27,once,CASSPKSFLVQYF,TGTGCCAGCAGTCCGAAATCGTTCTTAGTGCAGTACTTC
.,TRBJ1-3,TRBV6-5,few,CASSYSVRPHGNTIYF,TGTGCCAGCAGTTACTCGGTGCGGCCACACGGAAACACCATATATTTT
TRBD1,TRBJ1-1,TRBV6-5,once,CASRGLGQGGTEAFF,TGTGCCAGCAGGGGCCTGGGACAGGGGGGCACTGAAGCTTTCTTT
TRBD2,TRBJ2-5,TRBV27,.,CASRTLSGRGQTQYF,TGTGCCAGCAGGACCCTAAGCGGGAGGGGACAGACCCAGTACTTC
.,TRBJ2-7,TRBV27,.,CASSFSGSYEQYF,TGTGCCAGCAGTTTTTCGGGGTCCTACGAGCAGTACTTC
TRBD1,TRBJ1-5,TRBV4-2,.,CASSPGQGNNQPQHF,TGTGCCAGCAGCCCGGGACAGGGCAACAATCAGCCCCAGCATTTT
TRBD2,TRBJ2-5,TRBV10-3,.,CAISGPSGGESPAEETQYF,TGTGCCATCAGTGGGCCTAGCGGGGGGGAATCGCCGGCTGAAGAGACCCAGTACTTC
.,TRBJ1-1,TRBV28,.,CASSFFGRRGEAFF,TGTGCCAGCAGTTTCTTCGGGCGTCGGGGTGAAGCTTTCTTT
.,TRBJ2-1,TRBV29-1,.,CSVEKNRGSYNEQFF,TGCAGCGTTGAAAAAAATCGCGGTTCCTACAATGAGCAGTTCTTC
.,TRBJ2-7,TRBV4-3,once,CASSQTTGSYEQYF,TGCGCCAGCAGCCAGACCACAGGCTCCTACGAGCAGTACTTC
TRBD1,TRBJ2-1,TRBV29-1,.,CSVHPGQGYNEQFF,TGCAGCGTACACCCGGGACAGGGATACAATGAGCAGTTCTTC
.,TRBJ2-7,TRBV6-4,.,CASSGWRSSYEQYF,TGTGCCAGCAGTGGTTGGAGGAGCTCCTACGAGCAGTACTTC
TRBD2,TRBJ2-1,TRBV4-1,.,CASSLERGGADNEQFF,TGCGCCAGCAGCCTAGAGCGCGGGGGGGCCGACAATGAGCAGTTCTTC
.,TRBJ1-3,TRBV29-1,.,CSVDNVSGNTIYF,TGCAGCGTGGACAATGTCTCTGGAAACACCATATATTTT
.,TRBJ1-4,TRBV7-2,.,CASSLAPTNEKLFF,TGTGCCAGCAGCTTGGCTCCAACTAATGAAAAACTGTTTTTT
.,TRBJ2-7,TRBV7-2,.,CASTWEEGSYEQYF,TGTGCCAGCACCTGGGAGGAGGGCTCCTACGAGCAGTACTTC
.,TRBJ1-5,TRBV27,.,CASSPSRGTHQPQHF,TGTGCCAGCAGTCCCTCGCGGGGGACCCATCAGCCCCAGCATTTT
.,TRBJ2-7,TRBV19,medium-sized,CASSIFGEQYF,TGTGCCAGTAGTATTTTCGGCGAGCAGTACTTC
.,TRBJ1-1,TRBV28,.,CASSSRPTGVAFF,TGTGCCAGCAGTAGCCGGCCCACCGGGGTAGCTTTCTTT
TRBD2,TRBJ2-3,TRBV9,.,CASSKGRADSRYTDTQYF,TGTGCCAGCAGTAAGGGGAGGGCGGACTCGCGGTATACAGATACGCAGTATTTT
.,TRBJ2-7,TRBV4-3,medium-sized,CASSPSYSSYEQYF,TGCGCCAGCAGCCCGAGTTACAGCTCCTACGAGCAGTACTTC
TRBD1,TRBJ2-7,TRBV5-1,.,CASSTPGQGYEQYF,TGCGCCAGCAGCACGCCGGGACAGGGCTACGAGCAGTACTTC
.,TRBJ2-7,TRBV4-3,.,CASSLNRAYEQYF,TGCGCCAGCAGCCTTAACCGGGCCTACGAGCAGTACTTC
.,TRBJ1-3,TRBV4-3,.,CASSQDPQGWGGNTIYF,TGCGCCAGCAGCCAAGATCCCCAGGGTTGGGGTGGAAACACCATATATTTT
.,TRBJ2-3,TRBV4-2,.,CASSQERRYTDTQYF,TGTGCCAGCAGCCAAGAGAGAAGATACACAGATACGCAGTATTTT
.,TRBJ1-5,TRBV27,.,CASSPQGTHSNQPQHF,TGTGCCAGCAGTCCCCAAGGGACTCATAGCAATCAGCCCCAGCATTTT
.,TRBJ1-1,TRBV7-9,.,CSSSLLNTEAFF,TGTTCCAGCAGCCTACTAAACACTGAAGCTTTCTTT
.,TRBJ1-2,TRBV27,.,CASSLSANYGYTF,TGTGCCAGCAGTTTGTCAGCTAACTATGGCTACACCTTC
TRBD2,TRBJ2-7,TRBV4-3,few,CASSQDTRRGDLSYEQYF,TGCGCCAGCAGCCAAGATACTAGACGGGGGGACCTCTCCTACGAGCAGTACTTC
TRBD2,TRBJ2-7,TRBV6-6,few,CASSYDGGVYEQYF,TGTGCCAGCAGTTATGATGGGGGGGTCTACGAGCAGTACTTC
TRBD2,TRBJ2-1,TRBV4-3,.,CASSHLAGVYNEQFF,TGCGCCAGCAGCCATTTAGCGGGAGTATACAATGAGCAGTTCTTC
TRBD1,TRBJ2-2,TRBV7-8,.,CASSSGTGALTGELFF,TGTGCCAGCAGCTCCGGGACAGGGGCCCTCACCGGGGAGCTGTTTTTT
TRBD1,TRBJ2-1,TRBV28,.,CASILSGTGQDNEQFF,TGTGCCAGCATCCTCTCCGGGACAGGGCAAGACAATGAGCAGTTCTTC
.,TRBJ2-7,TRBV6-6,.,CAIGAYEQYF,TGTGCCATCGGGGCCTACGAGCAGTACTTC
.,TRBJ2-7,TRBV15,few,CATSQDSYEQYF,TGTGCCACCAGCCAGGACTCCTACGAGCAGTACTTC
TRBD1,TRBJ1-1,TRBV19,.,CASSLIGTGNTEAFF,TGTGCCAGTAGTTTAATTGGGACAGGGAACACTGAAGCTTTCTTT
.,TRBJ2-7,TRBV6-5,.,CASRPGVTYEQYF,TGTGCCAGCAGGCCAGGTGTTACCTACGAGCAGTACTTC
TRBD1,TRBJ2-5,TRBV27,.,CASSFSMTGGSRETQYF,TGTGCCAGCAGTTTCTCTATGACAGGGGGCTCGCGGGAGACCCAGTACTTC
.,TRBJ1-6,TRBV6-5,.,CASSLDRWGSPLHF,TGTGCCAGCAGTCTCGACAGATGGGGTTCACCCCTCCACTTT
TRBD1,TRBJ1-3,TRBV19,.,CASSTDRGSGNTIYF,TGTGCCAGTAGTACGGACAGGGGCTCTGGAAACACCATATATTTT
.,TRBJ2-7,TRBV28,.,CASGVGGGRYEQYF,TGTGCCAGCGGGGTAGGGGGGGGGAGATACGAGCAGTACTTC
.,TRBJ2-5,TRBV5-5,.,CAGGKGGAFQETQYF,TGTGCCGGAGGGAAGGGTGGGGCCTTCCAAGAGACCCAGTACTTC
.,TRBJ2-7,TRBV7-6,.,CASSLARGNTYEQYF,TGTGCCAGCAGCTTAGCGCGCGGGAACACATACGAGCAGTACTTC